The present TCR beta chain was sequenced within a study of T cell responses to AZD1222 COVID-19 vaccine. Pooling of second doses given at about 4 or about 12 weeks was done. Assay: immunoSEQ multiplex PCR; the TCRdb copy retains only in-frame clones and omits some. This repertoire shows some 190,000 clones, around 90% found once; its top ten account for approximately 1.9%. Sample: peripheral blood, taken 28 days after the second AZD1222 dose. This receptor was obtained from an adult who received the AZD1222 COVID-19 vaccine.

CDR3 in amino acids: CASSQDLINGALTGELFF. The DNA of the CDR3 is TGCGCCAGCAGCCAAGATCTGATTAACGGGGCCCTTACCGGGGAGCTGTTTTTT. This chain links TRBV4-3 with TRBJ2-2; possibly TRBD1 or TRBD2 for D (5 bases each). Germline CDR1 and CDR2: LGHNA and YSLEER. This CDR3 is 18 amino acids long. V was shortened by 0 bases and J by 5 bases, with 19 bases between the two germline ends.